Below, 5 T cell receptor beta chains from the same sample are listed, as sequenced in a study of OX40 agonist ivuxolimab in advanced cancers. The method was immunoSEQ multiplex PCR; TCRdb's version includes in-frame clones alone and lacks a portion of them. The sample records about 93,000 clones, 85% to 90% being singletons. Here the sequenced sample was CD4+ or CD8+ T cells sorted from blood, taken in a trial of the OX40 agonist ivuxolimab. The origin of the receptors is an adult with an advanced solid tumor such as melanoma, head and neck, liver or kidney cancer.

This chain joins TRBV6-5 and TRBJ2-2; D possibly corresponds to TRBD2 (6 bases). The ends were cut back, 4 bases at V and 8 bases at J, with 11 bases in the middle. The length of the CDR3 is 13 residues. The germline V gene encodes CDR1 MNHEY and CDR2 SVGAGI. CDR3 sequence (DNA): TGTGCCAGCAGTTTACCCCTAGCGGGGGAGCTGTTTTTT. Protein: CASSLPLAGELFF.

This clone was counted once. The rearrangement links TRBV30 to TRBJ1-3; perhaps TRBD1 as D (6 bases). Germline CDR1 reads GTSNPN; CDR2 reads SVGIG (reference sequence). The V end was cut by 5 bases, the J end by 0 bases, with 11 bases between. The CDR3 totals 14 residues. This CDR3 is CAWLQGRSGNTIYF. The CDR3 DNA is TGTGCCTGGCTACAGGGTCGCTCTGGAAACACCATATATTTT.

The chain recombines TRBV30 with TRBJ1-2; 8 bases fit TRBD1. The V and J ends lost 1 base and 0 bases, in that order; junction bases with no gene match: 4. This CDR3 comprises 15 residues. CDR1 and CDR2 from the germline V gene are GTSNPN and SVGIG (reference sequence). The CDR3 nucleotides are TGTGCCTGGAGTGGTGCAGGGGGCCCTAACTATGGCTACACCTTC. Residues: CAWSGAGGPNYGYTF.

A single count supports this clone. This chain connects TRBV5-1 to TRBJ2-7; 7 bases match TRBD1. Per germline, CDR1 SGHRS and CDR2 YFSETQ. This CDR3 is 14 amino acids long. V dropped 5 bases and J dropped 3; count of bases not matched to a gene: 8. CDR3 nucleotides: TGCGCCAGCAGTTACGGACAGGAGTACTACGAGCAGTACTTC. Translated: CASSYGQEYYEQYF. Complete variable domain (other parts from reference TRBV5-1 and TRBJ2-7): KAGVTQTPRYLIKTRGQQVTLSCSPISGHRSVSWYQQTPGQGLQFLFEYFSETQRNKGNFPGRFSGRQFSNSRSEMNVSTLELGDSALYLCASSYGQEYYEQYFGPGTRLTVT.

The chain joins TRBV29-1 to TRBJ2-5, with TRBD1 matching 7 bases. This CDR3 region has 11 residues. The germline V gene has CDR1 SQVTM and CDR2 ANQGSEA. J was trimmed by 11 bases and V by 7 bases; bases with no gene match: 10. The CDR3: CSGDSGGEQYF. The DNA of the CDR3 is TGCAGCGGGGACAGCGGAGGTGAGCAGTACTTC.